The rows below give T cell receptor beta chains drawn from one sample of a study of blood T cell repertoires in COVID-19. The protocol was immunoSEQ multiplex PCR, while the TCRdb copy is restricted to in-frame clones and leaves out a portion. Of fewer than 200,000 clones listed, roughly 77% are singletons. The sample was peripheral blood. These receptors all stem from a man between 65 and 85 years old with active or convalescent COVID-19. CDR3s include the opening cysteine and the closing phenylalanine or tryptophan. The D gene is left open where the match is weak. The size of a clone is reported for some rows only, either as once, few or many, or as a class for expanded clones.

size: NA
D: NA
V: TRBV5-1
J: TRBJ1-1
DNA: TGCGCCAGCAGCTTGTGGAACAGGGAGACTGAAGCTTTCTTT
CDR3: CASSLWNRETEAFF

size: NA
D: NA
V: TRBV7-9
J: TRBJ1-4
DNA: TGTGCCAGCAGCCCCGGGGAAACTAATGAAAAACTGTTTTTT
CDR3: CASSPGETNEKLFF

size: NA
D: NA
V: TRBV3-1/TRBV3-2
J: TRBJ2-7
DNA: TGTGCCAGCAGCCAAGACCTCCTCGAGCAGTACTTC
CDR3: CASSQDLLEQYF

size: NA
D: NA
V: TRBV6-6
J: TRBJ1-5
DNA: TGTGCCAGCAGTTACTCGCCAGGGTGGAATCAGCCCCAGCATTTT
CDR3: CASSYSPGWNQPQHF

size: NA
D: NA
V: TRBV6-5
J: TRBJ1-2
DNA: TGTGCCAGCAGGACGGGAGTCGGAAGCTACTATGGCTACACCTTC
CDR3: CASRTGVGSYYGYTF

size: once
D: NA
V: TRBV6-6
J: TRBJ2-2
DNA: TGTGCCAGCAGTTACCCCCTTGGAGGGAACACCGGGGAGCTGTTTTTT
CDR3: CASSYPLGGNTGELFF

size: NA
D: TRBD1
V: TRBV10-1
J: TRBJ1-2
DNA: TGCGCCAGCAGCCCAACGCCGGGACAGGGGGCTTCTGGCTACACCTTC
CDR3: CASSPTPGQGASGYTF

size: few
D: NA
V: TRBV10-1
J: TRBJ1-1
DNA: TGCGCCAGCAGGGAGAACCTAGGCACTGAAGCTTTCTTT
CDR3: CASRENLGTEAFF

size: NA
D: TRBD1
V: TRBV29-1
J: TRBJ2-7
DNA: TGCAGCGTCGCCGGGACAGCCAACTACGAGCAGTACTTC
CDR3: CSVAGTANYEQYF

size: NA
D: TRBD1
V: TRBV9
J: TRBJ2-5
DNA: TGTGCCAGCAGCGCAGGGGGCGTCCAACAAGAGACCCAGTACTTC
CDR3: CASSAGGVQQETQYF

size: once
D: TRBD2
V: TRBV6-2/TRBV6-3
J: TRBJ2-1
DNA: TGTGCCAGCAGTTACTACGGGGGGGGTTCCTACAATGAGCAGTTCTTC
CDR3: CASSYYGGGSYNEQFF

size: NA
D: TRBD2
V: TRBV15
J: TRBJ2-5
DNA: TGTGCCACCAGCAGTCGCTCGGGGGCTAGCGGGAGAATGACCCAGTACTTC
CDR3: CATSSRSGASGRMTQYF

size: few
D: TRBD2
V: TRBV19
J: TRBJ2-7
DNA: TGTGCCAGTAGTCACAACGCGGGGGAGGGTCTTCTCTACGAGCAGTACTTC
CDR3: CASSHNAGEGLLYEQYF

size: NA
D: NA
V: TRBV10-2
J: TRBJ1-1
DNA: TGCGCCAGCAGTGACTCGGGGGGGCCCAGAGCTTTCTTT
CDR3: CASSDSGGPRAFF

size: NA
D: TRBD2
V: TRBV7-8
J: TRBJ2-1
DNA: TGTGCCAGCAGGAGTAGCGGGAGCCCCTACAATGAGCAGTTCTTC
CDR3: CASRSSGSPYNEQFF

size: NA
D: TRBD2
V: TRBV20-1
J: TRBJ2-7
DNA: TGCAGTGCTAGTAGTCCTAGCGGGTGGAACGAGCAGTACTTC
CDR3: CSASSPSGWNEQYF

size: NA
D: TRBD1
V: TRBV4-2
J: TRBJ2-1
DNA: TGTGCCAGCAGTCCGGGACAGGGTACCAGAGAGCAGTTCTTC
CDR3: CASSPGQGTREQFF

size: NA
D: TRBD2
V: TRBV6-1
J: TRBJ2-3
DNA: TGTGCCAGCAGTGAAGGGGCGGCGGGAGGGGATACGCAGTATTTT
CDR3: CASSEGAAGGDTQYF

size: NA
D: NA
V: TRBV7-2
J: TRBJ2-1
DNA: TGTGCCAGCAGCTTAGCTACGGTATACAATGAGCAGTTCTTC
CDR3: CASSLATVYNEQFF

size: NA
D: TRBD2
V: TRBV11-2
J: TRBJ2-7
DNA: TGTGCCAGCAGCTTAGAGGCTAGCGGGACCTACGAGCAGTACTTC
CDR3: CASSLEASGTYEQYF

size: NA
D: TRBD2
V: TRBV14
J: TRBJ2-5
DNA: TGTGCCAGCAGCCGGGGGTATCTAGCGGGAGTGGAGACCCAGTACTTC
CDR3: CASSRGYLAGVETQYF

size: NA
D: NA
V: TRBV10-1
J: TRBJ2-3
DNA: TGCGCCAGCAGTGCCCGGCCAGGGGGGGATACGCAGTATTTT
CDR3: CASSARPGGDTQYF

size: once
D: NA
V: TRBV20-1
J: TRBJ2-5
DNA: TGCAGTGCTGGAATCCTTGACTTGCAGTACTTC
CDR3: CSAGILDLQYF

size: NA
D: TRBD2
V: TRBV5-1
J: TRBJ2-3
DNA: TGCGCCAGCAGCTACCCCCGGGAGGGAGGAAATACGCAGTATTTT
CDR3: CASSYPREGGNTQYF

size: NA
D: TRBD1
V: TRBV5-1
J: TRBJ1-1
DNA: TGCGCCAGCAGCTCACAGGGACAGATGAACACTGAAGCTTTCTTT
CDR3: CASSSQGQMNTEAFF

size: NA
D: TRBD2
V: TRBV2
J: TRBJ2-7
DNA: TGTGCCAGCAGTGAGGGAGGGTTTGGCTACGAGCAGTACTTC
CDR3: CASSEGGFGYEQYF

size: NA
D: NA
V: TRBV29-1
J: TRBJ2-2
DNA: TGCAGCGGGAGGGTCGGGACGAACACCGGGGAGCTGTTTTTT
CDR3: CSGRVGTNTGELFF

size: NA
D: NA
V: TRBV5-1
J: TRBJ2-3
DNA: TGCGCCAGCAGCTTTGGGGTCGGAGGGCCTAGCACAGATACGCAGTATTTT
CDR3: CASSFGVGGPSTDTQYF

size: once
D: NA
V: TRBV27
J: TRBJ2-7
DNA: TGTGCCAGCAGTCAAAACAGGGACGAGCAGTACTTC
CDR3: CASSQNRDEQYF

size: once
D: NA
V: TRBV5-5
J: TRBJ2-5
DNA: TGTGCCAGCAGCTTGGCCGGGGGACAAGAGACCCAGTACTTC
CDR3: CASSLAGGQETQYF

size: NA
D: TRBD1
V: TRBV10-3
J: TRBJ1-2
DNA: TGTGCCATCAGTGGAATTGGGGACGTGGACAGGGGTCATGGCTACACCTTC
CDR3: CAISGIGDVDRGHGYTF

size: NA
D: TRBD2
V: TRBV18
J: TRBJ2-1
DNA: TGTGCCAGCTCACCACCGACTAGCGGCTCCTACAATGAGCAGTTCTTC
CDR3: CASSPPTSGSYNEQFF

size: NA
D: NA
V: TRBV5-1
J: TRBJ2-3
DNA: TGCGCCAGCAGCTTGTCCGGGGGAGTCGGCACAGATACGCAGTATTTT
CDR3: CASSLSGGVGTDTQYF

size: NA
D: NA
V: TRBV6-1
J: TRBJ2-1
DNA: TGTGCCAGCAGTGGCGGCATGGGGGGATGGTCCTACAATGAGCAGTTCTTC
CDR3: CASSGGMGGWSYNEQFF

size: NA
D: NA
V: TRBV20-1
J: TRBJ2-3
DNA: TGCAGTGCTGAGAGCACAGATACGCAGTATTTT
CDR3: CSAESTDTQYF

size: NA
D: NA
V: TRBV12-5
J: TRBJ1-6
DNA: TGTGCTAGTGGGAGAGAGAGCTCCTATAATTCACCCCTCCACTTT
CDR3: CASGRESSYNSPLHF

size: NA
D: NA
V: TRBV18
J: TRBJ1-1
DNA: TGTGCCAGCTCACCCTTGGGCCCCGGGGACACTGAAGCTTTCTTT
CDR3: CASSPLGPGDTEAFF

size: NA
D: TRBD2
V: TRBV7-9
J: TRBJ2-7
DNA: TGTGCCAGCAGCTACGGGAGGGATTACGAGCAGTACTTC
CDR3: CASSYGRDYEQYF

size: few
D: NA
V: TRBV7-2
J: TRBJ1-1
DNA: TGTGCCAGCAGCTTCGGCAGCGCGAACACTGAAGCTTTCTTT
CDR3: CASSFGSANTEAFF

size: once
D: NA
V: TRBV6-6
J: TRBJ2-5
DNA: TGTGCCAGCATAAAAAGTCGGTACGACCAAGAGACCCAGTACTTC
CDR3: CASIKSRYDQETQYF

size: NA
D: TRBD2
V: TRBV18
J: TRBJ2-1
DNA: TGTGCCAGCTCACCAGTCTTTGGTGCGGGAGCAAGCTACAATGAGCAGTTCTTC
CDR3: CASSPVFGAGASYNEQFF

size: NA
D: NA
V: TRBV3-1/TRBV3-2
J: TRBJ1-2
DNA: TGTGCCAGCAGCCAGCGGCGAGACCGGGGTGGCTACACCTTC
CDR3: CASSQRRDRGGYTF

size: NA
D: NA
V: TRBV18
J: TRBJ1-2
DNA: TGTGCCAGCTCACCACGTAACAACGGCTACACCTTC
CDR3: CASSPRNNGYTF

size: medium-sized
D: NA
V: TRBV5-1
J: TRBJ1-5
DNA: TGCGCCAGCAGCTTGAGTGGGAGCCAGCCCCAGCATTTT
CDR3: CASSLSGSQPQHF

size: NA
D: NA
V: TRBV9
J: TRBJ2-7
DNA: TGTGCCAGCAGCGTAGCTGCTAGCCCAACCCGTCGGGAGCAGTACTTC
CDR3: CASSVAASPTRREQYF

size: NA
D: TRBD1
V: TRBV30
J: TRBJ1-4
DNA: TGTGCCTGGAGTAGGGCAGGGGGCGCCTCTGAAAAACTGTTTTTT
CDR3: CAWSRAGGASEKLFF

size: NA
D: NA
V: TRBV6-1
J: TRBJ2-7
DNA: TGTGCCAGCAGTGAAGACGGGGGGCAGTACTTC
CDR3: CASSEDGGQYF

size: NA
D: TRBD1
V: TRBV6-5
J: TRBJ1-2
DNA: TGTGCCAGCAGTTATTCCACAGGGGGCAGGGACTATGGCTACACCTTC
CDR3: CASSYSTGGRDYGYTF

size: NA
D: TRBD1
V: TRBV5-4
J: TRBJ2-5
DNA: TGTGCCAGCAGCTTACCAGGGGGTTTAATGGAGACCCAGTACTTC
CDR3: CASSLPGGLMETQYF

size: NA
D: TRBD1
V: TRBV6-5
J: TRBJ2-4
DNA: TGTGCCAGCAGATCGGGACAGCTAGCCAAAAACATTCAGTACTTC
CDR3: CASRSGQLAKNIQYF

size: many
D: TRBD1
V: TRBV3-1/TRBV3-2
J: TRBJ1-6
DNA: TGTGCCAGCAGCCAAGGAATTCACAGGGGAAATACCCTCCACTTT
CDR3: CASSQGIHRGNTLHF

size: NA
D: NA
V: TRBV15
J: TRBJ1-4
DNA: TGTGCCACCAGAGCGGGTCACATTAATGAAAAACTGTTTTTT
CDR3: CATRAGHINEKLFF

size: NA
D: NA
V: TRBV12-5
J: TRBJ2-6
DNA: TGTGCTAGTGTCCAAACAGGGCCCGAGTGGGGAGGGGTCTCTGGGGCCAACGTCCTGACTTTC
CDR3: CASVQTGPEWGGVSGANVLTF

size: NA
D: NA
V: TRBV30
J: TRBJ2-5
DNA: TGTGCCTGGACACTGACTAACCCCGGGGTCCAAGAGACCCAGTACTTC
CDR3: CAWTLTNPGVQETQYF

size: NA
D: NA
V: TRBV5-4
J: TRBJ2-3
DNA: TGTGCCAGCAGCTTCGAGGTGACAGATACGCAGTATTTT
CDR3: CASSFEVTDTQYF

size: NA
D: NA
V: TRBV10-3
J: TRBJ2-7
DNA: TGTGCCATCACCCGAAGCTTTGGAGGAGGACTGGCCGGGGTCGAGCAGTACTTC
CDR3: CAITRSFGGGLAGVEQYF

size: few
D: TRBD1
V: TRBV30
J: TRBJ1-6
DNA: TGTGCCTGGAGTGTGGAAGGGGGCGGTTCACCCCTCCACTTT
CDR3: CAWSVEGGGSPLHF

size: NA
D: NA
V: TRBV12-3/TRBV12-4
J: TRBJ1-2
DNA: TGTGCCAGCAGTCTAGCCCCCGAAAGCGGCTACACCTTC
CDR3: CASSLAPESGYTF

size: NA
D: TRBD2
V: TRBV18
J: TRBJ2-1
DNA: TGTGCCAGCTCACTCTTGGGCGGGAGCAGCGATGAGCAGTTCTTC
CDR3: CASSLLGGSSDEQFF